Below are 5 T cell receptor beta chains sequenced from a single sample in a study of blood T cell repertoires in COVID-19. Sequenced by immunoSEQ multiplex PCR; TCRdb stores in-frame clones only, minus some. The sample holds hundreds of thousands of clones; about four fifths are singletons and the top ten take over 9%. Sequenced sample: peripheral blood. The source of these receptors is a woman aged 50 to 60 who had recovered from COVID-19.

In its sample, this clone was seen once. The chain joins TRBV6-2 or TRBV6-3 to TRBJ2-1; 12 bases fit TRBD2. This CDR3 has 16 amino acids. Germline V CDR1 and CDR2: MNHEY, SVGEGT. Losses at the gene ends were 0 bases for V and 7 bases for J; bases not matched to a gene: 4. CDR3 sequence reads: CASSYSQLAGGNEQFF. The CDR3 DNA sequence: TGTGCCAGCAGTTACTCTCAACTAGCGGGAGGAAATGAGCAGTTCTTC.

V usage is TRBV5-1 and J usage is TRBJ1-3; TRBD1 is a possible D gene (6 bases). Germline V gene data show CDR1 as SGHRS and CDR2 as YFSETQ. With 3 bases removed from V and 2 bases from J, the gap between germline ends came to 27 bases. The CDR3 sequence is 20 residues long. The CDR3 here is CASSSYNVVGAGAAGNTIYF. As DNA, the CDR3 is TGCGCCAGCAGCTCCTATAATGTGGTGGGGGCCGGTGCTGCTGGAAACACCATATATTTT.

The V gene is TRBV30, the J gene TRBJ1-4; 7 bases match TRBD1. V trimming: 3 bases; J trimming: 8 bases; junction bases outside the gene matches: 0. This CDR3 spans 11 amino acids. From germline, CDR1 is GTSNPN and CDR2 SVGIG (reference sequence). The CDR3 loop reads CAWRGQEKLFF. The DNA for the CDR3 is TGTGCCTGGAGGGGACAGGAAAAACTGTTTTTT.

The chain has TRBV24-1 and TRBJ2-1; D is uncertain. Germline V gene data show CDR1 as KGHDR and CDR2 as SFDVKD. V lost 6 bases to trimming and J lost 5 bases, with 13 bases between them. The CDR3 consists of 14 residues. DNA for the CDR3: TGTGCCACCAGTCCACCCATTGGAGACAATGAGCAGTTCTTC. Protein product: CATSPPIGDNEQFF.

This sequence joins TRBV10-3 and TRBJ2-7; D perhaps matches TRBD2 (5 bases). CDR3 length: 13 residues. The germline V and J ends were trimmed by 3 bases and 4 bases, with 10 bases remaining between them. The germline CDR1 and CDR2 sequences are ENHRY and SYGVKD. The CDR3 DNA reads as TGTGCCATCAGTGAAGGTCAGCGGTACGAGCAGTACTTC. Its translation is CAISEGQRYEQYF.